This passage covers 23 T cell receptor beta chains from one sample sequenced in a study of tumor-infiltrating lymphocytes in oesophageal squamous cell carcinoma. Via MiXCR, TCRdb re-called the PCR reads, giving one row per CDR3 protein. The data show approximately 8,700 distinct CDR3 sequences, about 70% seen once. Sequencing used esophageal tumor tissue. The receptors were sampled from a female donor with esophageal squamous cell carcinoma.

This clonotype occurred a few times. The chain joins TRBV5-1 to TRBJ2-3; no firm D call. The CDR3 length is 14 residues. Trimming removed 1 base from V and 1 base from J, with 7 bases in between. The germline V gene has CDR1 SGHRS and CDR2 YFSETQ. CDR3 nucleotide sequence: TGCGCCAGCAGCTTGCGGAGTCGCACAGATACGCAGTATTTT. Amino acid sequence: CASSLRSRTDTQYF.

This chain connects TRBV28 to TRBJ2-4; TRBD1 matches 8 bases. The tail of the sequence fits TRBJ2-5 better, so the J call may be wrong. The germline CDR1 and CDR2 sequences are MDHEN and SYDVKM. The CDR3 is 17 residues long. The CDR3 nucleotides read TGTGCCAGCAGTACACTCCGGGACAGGACGCACCAAGAGACCCAGTACTTC. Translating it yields CASSTLRDRTHQETQYF.

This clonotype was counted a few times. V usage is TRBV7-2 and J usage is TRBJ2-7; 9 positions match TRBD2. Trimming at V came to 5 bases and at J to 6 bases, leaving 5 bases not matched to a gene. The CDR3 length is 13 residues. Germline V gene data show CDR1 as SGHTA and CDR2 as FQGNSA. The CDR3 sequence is CASSARGGVEQYF. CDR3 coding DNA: TGTGCCAGCAGCGCGCGGGGGGGCGTCGAGCAGTACTTC.

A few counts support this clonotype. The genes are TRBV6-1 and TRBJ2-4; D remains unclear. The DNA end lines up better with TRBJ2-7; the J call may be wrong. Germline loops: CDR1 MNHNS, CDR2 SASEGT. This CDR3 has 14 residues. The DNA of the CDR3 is TGTGCCAGCAGTGAAGCGCTTCATCTCTACGAGCAGTACTTC. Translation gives CASSEALHLYEQYF.

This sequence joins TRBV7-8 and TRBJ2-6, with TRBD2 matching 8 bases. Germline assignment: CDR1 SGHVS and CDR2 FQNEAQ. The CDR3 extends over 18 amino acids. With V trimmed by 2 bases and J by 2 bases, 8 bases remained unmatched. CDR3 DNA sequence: TGTGCCAGCAGCTTAAGGGGACTAGATTTCACTGGGGCCAACGTCCTGACTTTC. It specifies CASSLRGLDFTGANVLTF.

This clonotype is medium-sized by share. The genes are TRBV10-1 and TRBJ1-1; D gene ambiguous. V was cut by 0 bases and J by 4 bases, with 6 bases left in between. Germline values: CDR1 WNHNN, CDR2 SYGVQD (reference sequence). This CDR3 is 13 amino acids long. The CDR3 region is CASSESYSTEAFF. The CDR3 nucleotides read TGCGCCAGCAGTGAGTCGTACAGCACTGAAGCTTTCTTT.

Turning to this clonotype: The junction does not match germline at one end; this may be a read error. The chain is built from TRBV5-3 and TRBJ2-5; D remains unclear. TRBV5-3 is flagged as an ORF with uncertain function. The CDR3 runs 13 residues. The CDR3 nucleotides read TGTGCCAGCAGCTTGGCCTGGGCAGAGACCCAGTACTTC. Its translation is CASSLAWAETQYF.

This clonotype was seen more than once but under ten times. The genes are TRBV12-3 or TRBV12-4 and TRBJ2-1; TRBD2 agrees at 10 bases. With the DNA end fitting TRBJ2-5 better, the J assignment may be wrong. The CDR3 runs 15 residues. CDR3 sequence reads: CASRPSGGRGETQYF. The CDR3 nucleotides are TGTGCCAGCAGACCTAGCGGGGGTAGGGGGGAGACCCAGTACTTC.

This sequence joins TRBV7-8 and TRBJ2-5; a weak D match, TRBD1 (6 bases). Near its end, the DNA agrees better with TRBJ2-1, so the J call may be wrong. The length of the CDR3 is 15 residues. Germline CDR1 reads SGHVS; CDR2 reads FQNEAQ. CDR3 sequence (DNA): TGTGCCAGCAGCTTTAAACAGGGCCCATCCTACGAGCAGTTCTTC. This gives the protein CASSFKQGPSYEQFF.

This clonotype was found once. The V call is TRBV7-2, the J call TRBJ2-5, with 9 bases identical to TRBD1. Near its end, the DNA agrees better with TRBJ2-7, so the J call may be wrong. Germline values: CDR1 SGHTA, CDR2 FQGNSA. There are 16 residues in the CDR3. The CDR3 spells CASSLVGTGKLYEQYF. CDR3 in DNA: TGTGCCAGCAGCTTAGTGGGGACAGGGAAGCTTTACGAGCAGTACTTC.

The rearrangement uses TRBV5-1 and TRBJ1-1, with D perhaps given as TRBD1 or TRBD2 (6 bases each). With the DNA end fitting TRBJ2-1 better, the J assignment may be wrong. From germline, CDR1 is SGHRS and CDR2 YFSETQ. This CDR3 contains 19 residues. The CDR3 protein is CASSLWGRPRAEGGNEQFF. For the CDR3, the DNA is TGCGCCAGCAGCTTGTGGGGCAGGCCACGAGCGGAGGGGGGTAATGAGCAGTTCTTC.

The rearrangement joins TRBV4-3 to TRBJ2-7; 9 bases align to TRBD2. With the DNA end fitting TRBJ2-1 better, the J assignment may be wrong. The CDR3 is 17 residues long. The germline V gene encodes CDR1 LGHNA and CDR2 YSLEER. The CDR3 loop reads CASSQRQGGRAGNEQFF. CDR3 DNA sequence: TGCGCCAGCAGCCAACGACAAGGCGGGAGGGCGGGTAATGAGCAGTTCTTC.

CDR3 DNA sequence: TGTGCCAGCAGCTTAACGTCTCAAGGCTACAATGAGCAGTACTTC. It translates to CASSLTSQGYNEQYF. The rearrangement links TRBV7-3 to TRBJ2-1; the D is unclear. The J call is doubtful: the DNA matches TRBJ2-7 better. Germline V gene data show CDR1 as SGHTA and CDR2 as FQGTGA. This CDR3 is built from 15 residues.

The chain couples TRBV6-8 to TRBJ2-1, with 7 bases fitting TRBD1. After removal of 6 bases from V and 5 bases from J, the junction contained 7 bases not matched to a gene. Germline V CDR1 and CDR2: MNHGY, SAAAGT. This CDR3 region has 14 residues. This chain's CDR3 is CASRDLGQHNEQFF. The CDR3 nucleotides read TGTGCCAGCAGAGACCTGGGACAGCACAATGAGCAGTTCTTC.

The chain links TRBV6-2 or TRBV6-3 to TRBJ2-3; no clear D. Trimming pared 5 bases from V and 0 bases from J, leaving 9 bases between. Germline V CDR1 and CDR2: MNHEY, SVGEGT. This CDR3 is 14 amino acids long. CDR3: CASSPTDSTDTQYF. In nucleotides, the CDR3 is TGTGCCAGCAGTCCCACCGATAGCACAGATACGCAGTATTTT.

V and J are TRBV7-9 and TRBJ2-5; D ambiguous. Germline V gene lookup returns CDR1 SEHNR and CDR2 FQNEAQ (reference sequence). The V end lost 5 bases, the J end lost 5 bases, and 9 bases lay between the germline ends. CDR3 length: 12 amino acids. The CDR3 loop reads CASSPHAETQYF. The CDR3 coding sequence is TGTGCCAGCAGCCCCCACGCTGAGACCCAGTACTTC.

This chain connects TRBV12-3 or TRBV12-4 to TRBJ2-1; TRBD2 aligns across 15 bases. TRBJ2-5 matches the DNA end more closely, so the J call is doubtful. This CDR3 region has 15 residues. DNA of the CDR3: TGTGCCAGCACTATGGGACTAGCGGGAGGAGAGACCCAGTACTTC. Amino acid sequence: CASTMGLAGGETQYF.

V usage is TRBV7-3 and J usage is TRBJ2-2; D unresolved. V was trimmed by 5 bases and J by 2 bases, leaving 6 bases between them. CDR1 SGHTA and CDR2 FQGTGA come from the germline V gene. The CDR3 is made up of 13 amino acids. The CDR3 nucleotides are TGTGCCAGCAGCAGAAGAAACACCGGGGAGCTGTTTTTT. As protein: CASSRRNTGELFF. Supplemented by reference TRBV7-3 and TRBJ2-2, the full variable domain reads GAGVSQTPSNKVTEKGKYVELRCDPISGHTALYWYRQSLGQGPEFLIYFQGTGAADDSGLPNDRFFAVRPEGSVSTLKIQRTERGDSAVYLCASSRRNTGELFFGEGSRLTVL.

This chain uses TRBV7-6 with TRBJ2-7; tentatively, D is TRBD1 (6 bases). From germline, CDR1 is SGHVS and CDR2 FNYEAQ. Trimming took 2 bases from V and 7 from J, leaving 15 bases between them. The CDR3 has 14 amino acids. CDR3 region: CASSLTQGNNEQYF. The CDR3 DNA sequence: TGTGCCAGCAGCTTAACTCAGGGGAACAATGAGCAGTACTTC.

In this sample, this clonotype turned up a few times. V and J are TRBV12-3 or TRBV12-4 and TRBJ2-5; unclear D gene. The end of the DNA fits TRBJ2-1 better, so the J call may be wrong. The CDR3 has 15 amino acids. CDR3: CASSPSRYSYNEQFF. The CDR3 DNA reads TGTGCCAGCAGCCCATCGCGCTACTCCTACAATGAGCAGTTCTTC.

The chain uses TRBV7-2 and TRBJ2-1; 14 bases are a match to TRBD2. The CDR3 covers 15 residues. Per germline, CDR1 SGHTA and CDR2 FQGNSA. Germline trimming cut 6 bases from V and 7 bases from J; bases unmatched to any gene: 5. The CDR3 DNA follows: TGTGCCAGCAGTTTGGGACTAGCGGGAGTTAATGAGCAGTTCTTC. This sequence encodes CASSLGLAGVNEQFF.

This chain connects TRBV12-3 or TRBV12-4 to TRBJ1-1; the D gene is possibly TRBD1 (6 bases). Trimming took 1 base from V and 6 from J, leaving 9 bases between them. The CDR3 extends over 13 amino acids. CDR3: CASSLGGAPEAFF. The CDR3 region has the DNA TGTGCCAGCAGTTTAGGGGGGGCTCCTGAAGCTTTCTTT.

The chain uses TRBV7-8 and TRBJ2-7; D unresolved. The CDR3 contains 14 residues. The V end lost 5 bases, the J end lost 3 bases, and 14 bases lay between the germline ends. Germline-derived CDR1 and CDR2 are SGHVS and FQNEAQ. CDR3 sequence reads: CASSPGLDGYEQYF. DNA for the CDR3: TGTGCCAGCAGCCCCGGGCTGGATGGCTACGAGCAGTACTTC. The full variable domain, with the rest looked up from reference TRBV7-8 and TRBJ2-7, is GAGVSQSPRYKVAKRGQDVALRCDPISGHVSLFWYQQALGQGPEFLTYFQNEAQLDKSGLPSDRFFAERPEGSVSTLKIQRTQQEDSAVYLCASSPGLDGYEQYFGPGTRLTVT.